What follows are 17 T cell receptor beta chains derived from one specimen sequenced in a study of T cells in Graves' hyperthyroidism and ophthalmopathy. TCR beta CDR3 regions were amplified from RNA. Using the HTBI primer set, a first-round RT-PCR was run on the TCR CDR3. From the multiplex PCR reads, TCRdb called clonotypes with MiXCR, one entry per CDR3 protein. This table has 210,000 or so distinct CDR3 sequences, roughly a sixth appearing once. Sequenced: blood. Receptors originate from a man in his fifties or sixties with Graves' hyperthyroidism.

This clonotype was counted many times. The gene calls are TRBV6-1 and TRBJ2-1, with TRBD1 matching 7 bases. CDR1 is MNHNS and CDR2 is SASEGT in the germline V gene. CDR3 length: 14 amino acids. Trimming at V came to 3 bases and at J to 5 bases, leaving 4 bases not matched to a gene. The CDR3 region is CASSDGTEHNEQFF. Written as DNA, the CDR3 is TGTGCCAGCAGTGATGGGACAGAACACAATGAGCAGTTCTTC.

This clonotype showed up many times. V and J are TRBV3-1 and TRBJ2-7; maybe TRBD2 (6 bases). Germline values: CDR1 LGHDT, CDR2 YNNKEL (reference sequence). The CDR3 contains 14 residues. Trimming removed 0 bases from V and 4 bases from J, with 10 bases in between. The CDR3 sequence is CASSQDFGSYEQYF. The CDR3 nucleotides read TGTGCCAGCAGCCAAGATTTCGGGAGTTACGAGCAGTACTTC.

In this sample, this clonotype turned up many times. This chain uses TRBV12-3 or TRBV12-4 with TRBJ2-5; D is possibly TRBD1 (5 bases). V was clipped by 5 bases and J by 5 bases, with 15 bases between them. The CDR3 covers 14 residues. In DNA form, the CDR3 reads TGTGCCAGCAGTCCCAACGGCAGGGTGGAGACCCAGTACTTC. This gives the protein CASSPNGRVETQYF.

This clonotype was recorded at least ten times. The chain links TRBV28 to TRBJ1-1; D perhaps matches TRBD1 (5 bases). V was clipped by 5 bases and J by 5 bases, with 15 bases between them. The CDR3 runs to 14 residues. Germline lookup yields CDR1 MDHEN and CDR2 SYDVKM. This chain's CDR3 is CASSEQVEVTEAFF. In nucleotides, the CDR3 is TGTGCCAGCAGTGAACAGGTTGAAGTTACTGAAGCTTTCTTT.

A few counts support this clonotype. This chain joins TRBV19 and TRBJ2-3, with TRBD1 matching 8 bases. V shed 11 bases, J shed 2 bases, and the junction held 6 bases outside the gene matches. CDR1 and CDR2 from the germline V gene are LNHDA and SQIVND (reference sequence). This CDR3 spans 13 amino acids. The CDR3 DNA sequence: TGTGCCTGCGGACAGGGTTTCACAGATACGCAGTATTTT. The encoded protein is CACGQGFTDTQYF.

This clonotype has ten or more counts. V is TRBV11-3 and J is TRBJ2-4; no firm D call. This CDR3 is 15 amino acids long. Germline CDR1 SGHNT, CDR2 YENEEA. V shed 5 bases and J shed 6 bases, with 17 bases lying between them. CDR3 bases: TGTGCCAGCAGCCCGTGGTTGGGAAACGCAAACATTCAGTACTTC. Encoded protein: CASSPWLGNANIQYF.

The chain joins TRBV19 to TRBJ1-1; D may be TRBD1 (5 bases). The CDR3 runs 15 residues. Germline CDR1 and CDR2: LNHDA and SQIVND (reference sequence). Deletions cut 2 bases from V and 3 bases from J, with 13 bases between. The CDR3 DNA is TGTGCCAGTAGTATATACTCCGACAGAGACACTGAAGCTTTCTTT. This translates into CASSIYSDRDTEAFF. Filled out from reference TRBV19 and TRBJ1-1, the complete variable domain reads DGGITQSPKYLFRKEGQNVTLSCEQNLNHDAMYWYRQDPGQGLRLIYYSQIVNDFQKGDIAEGYSVSREKKESFPLTVTSAQKNPTAFYLCASSIYSDRDTEAFFGQGTRLTVV.

In this sample, this clonotype turned up many times. V and J are TRBV7-9 and TRBJ2-7; TRBD2 aligns across 10 bases. V was clipped by 3 bases and J by 1 base; unmatched bases: 3. In germline, CDR1 is SEHNR, CDR2 FQNEAQ (reference sequence). The CDR3 is 15 residues long. The CDR3 sequence is CASSFGLAESYEQYF. The CDR3 DNA is TGTGCCAGCAGCTTCGGACTAGCGGAATCCTACGAGCAGTACTTC.

This clonotype was detected many times. The rearrangement joins TRBV28 to TRBJ2-7; 9 bases agree with TRBD2. Germline CDR1 reads MDHEN; CDR2 reads SYDVKM. V gave up 2 bases and J gave up 7 bases; unmatched junction bases: 12. This CDR3 has 16 amino acids. The CDR3 sequence: CASSLILAGDSLEQYF. The CDR3 coding sequence is TGTGCCAGCAGTTTAATTTTAGCGGGAGATTCCTTAGAGCAGTACTTC. Using reference TRBV28 and TRBJ2-7 for the parts outside the CDR3, the full variable domain is DVKVTQSSRYLVKRTGEKVFLECVQDMDHENMFWYRQDPGLGLRLIYFSYDVKMKEKGDIPEGYSVSREKKERFSLILESASTNQTSMYLCASSLILAGDSLEQYFGPGTRLTVT.

A few counts support this clonotype. The chain uses TRBV28 and TRBJ1-3; D possibly corresponds to TRBD1 (6 bases). CDR1 and CDR2 (germline): MDHEN, SYDVKM. Trimming took off 5 bases at V and 0 bases at J, with 23 bases between the two ends. There are 19 residues in the CDR3. The CDR3 protein is CASSKEGFFGGHSGNTIYF. In DNA, the CDR3 is TGTGCCAGCAGTAAAGAGGGATTTTTTGGGGGCCACTCTGGAAACACCATATATTTT.

This clonotype has at least ten counts. The chain combines TRBV30 with TRBJ2-7; TRBD2 agrees at 10 bases. CDR3 length: 12 residues. Trimming cost V 8 bases and J 3 bases; bases outside gene matches: 4. Germline CDR1 reads GTSNPN; CDR2 reads SVGIG (reference sequence). As DNA, the CDR3 is TGTGCCACAGCGGGAGGGAACTACGAGCAGTACTTC. It encodes CATAGGNYEQYF.

This clonotype was picked up many times. The chain employs TRBV5-1 and TRBJ2-3; 8 positions match TRBD2. The germline V gene has CDR1 SGHRS and CDR2 YFSETQ. V lost 6 bases to trimming and J lost 4 bases; unmatched junction nucleotides: 7. The CDR3 is 14 amino acids. DNA for the CDR3: TGCGCCAGCACCCCTCCAGCGGGAGCAGATACGCAGTATTTT. Protein sequence: CASTPPAGADTQYF. The full variable domain, rest sourced from reference TRBV5-1 and TRBJ2-3, is KAGVTQTPRYLIKTRGQQVTLSCSPISGHRSVSWYQQTPGQGLQFLFEYFSETQRNKGNFPGRFSGRQFSNSRSEMNVSTLELGDSALYLCASTPPAGADTQYFGPGTRLTVL.

This clonotype was observed many times. The rearrangement links TRBV3-1 to TRBJ1-3; D is undetermined. There are 13 residues in the CDR3. The germline V gene has CDR1 LGHDT and CDR2 YNNKEL (reference sequence). V dropped 1 base and J dropped 4 bases, with 5 bases sitting between them. The CDR3 reads CASSQGRGNTIYF. CDR3 bases: TGTGCCAGCAGCCAAGGAAGAGGAAACACCATATATTTT.

This clonotype was detected only a few times. The V gene is TRBV27, the J gene TRBJ2-2; D may be TRBD2 (5 bases). Germline values: CDR1 MNHEY, CDR2 SMNVEV (reference sequence). Between the trimmed V and J ends, which lost 1 base and 8 bases, there was a span of 8 bases. The CDR3 length is 13 residues. In DNA form, the CDR3 reads TGTGCCAGCAGTTTATATTCGGGAGGGGAGCTGTTTTTT. Translation gives CASSLYSGGELFF.

A note on this clonotype: With a much larger clone just one base away, this may be a read error. The chain carries TRBV5-4 and TRBJ2-5; TRBD2 aligns across 7 bases. The J call is doubtful: the DNA matches TRBJ2-1 better. CDR1 SGHNT and CDR2 YYREEE come from the germline V gene (reference sequence). The CDR3 sequence is 15 residues long. This chain's CDR3 is CASSESGTSQETQFF. The CDR3 DNA follows: TGTGCCAGCAGCGAGAGCGGGACCAGCCAAGAGACCCAGTTCTTC.

This clonotype was detected only a few times. The chain couples TRBV19 to TRBJ1-5, with TRBD1 matching over 7 bases. The CDR3 has 15 amino acids. The V gene's germline CDR1 is LNHDA and CDR2 SQIVND (reference sequence). Trimming cost V 7 bases and J 5 bases; bases outside gene matches: 11. The CDR3 sequence is CASTLPHTGDQPQHF. The CDR3, as DNA: TGTGCCAGTACCCTACCGCATACAGGGGATCAGCCCCAGCATTTT.

At least ten counts were recorded for this clonotype. V and J are TRBV13 and TRBJ2-5, with TRBD1 matching over 10 bases. V was clipped by 5 bases and J by 5 bases; unmatched bases: 8. This CDR3 region has 15 residues. Germline lookup yields CDR1 PRHDT and CDR2 FYEKMQ (reference sequence). The CDR3 is CASSTRTGGGETQYF. The CDR3 DNA reads TGTGCCAGCAGCACCCGGACAGGGGGTGGTGAGACCCAGTACTTC.